A selection of T cell receptor beta chains follows, all from one sample in a study of blood T cell repertoires in COVID-19. Generated by immunoSEQ multiplex PCR, the TCRdb table keeps only in-frame clones and is missing some. Here the sample spans roughly 330,000 clones, more than 75% being singletons. The specimen sequenced was PBMCs or T cells enriched from blood (not recorded which). These receptor sequences come from a young woman who had recovered from COVID-19. Both conserved end residues are part of each CDR3. D genes are given only for firm matches. Not every row has a clone size; where given, it reads once, few, many or a size class.

v_gene: TRBV6-5; d_gene: .; abundance: few; j_gene: TRBJ1-6; CDR3aa: CASSSPGRAGSPLHF; CDR3nt: TGTGCCAGCAGTTCCCCTGGCAGGGCAGGTTCACCCCTCCACTTT
v_gene: TRBV28; d_gene: .; abundance: .; j_gene: TRBJ1-1; CDR3aa: CASRRGDHEAFF; CDR3nt: TGTGCCAGCAGAAGAGGTGACCATGAAGCTTTCTTT
v_gene: TRBV18; d_gene: TRBD1; abundance: .; j_gene: TRBJ1-6; CDR3aa: CASSPPGTAFVAPLHF; CDR3nt: TGTGCCAGCTCACCACCGGGGACAGCGTTTGTGGCACCCCTCCACTTT
v_gene: TRBV19; d_gene: TRBD1; abundance: .; j_gene: TRBJ1-2; CDR3aa: CASSVDRGDYGYTF; CDR3nt: TGTGCCAGTAGTGTTGACAGGGGCGACTATGGCTACACCTTC
v_gene: TRBV6-5; d_gene: TRBD1; abundance: .; j_gene: TRBJ1-4; CDR3aa: CASRDRGGEKLFF; CDR3nt: TGTGCCAGCAGAGACAGGGGTGGCGAAAAACTGTTTTTT
v_gene: TRBV18; d_gene: .; abundance: .; j_gene: TRBJ1-3; CDR3aa: CASSPRIEGLSGNTIYF; CDR3nt: TGTGCCAGCTCACCACGGATTGAGGGCCTCTCTGGAAACACCATATATTTT
v_gene: TRBV7-9; d_gene: TRBD1; abundance: few; j_gene: TRBJ2-7; CDR3aa: CASSSLTGVHEQYF; CDR3nt: TGTGCCAGCAGCTCGCTGACAGGGGTCCACGAGCAGTACTTC
v_gene: TRBV5-1; d_gene: TRBD1; abundance: .; j_gene: TRBJ1-2; CDR3aa: CASSLAGTGYGYTF; CDR3nt: TGCGCCAGCAGCTTGGCCGGGACAGGCTATGGCTACACCTTC
v_gene: TRBV4-3; d_gene: .; abundance: .; j_gene: TRBJ2-7; CDR3aa: CASSQEASATYEQYF; CDR3nt: TGCGCCAGCAGCCAAGAGGCTAGCGCCACCTACGAGCAGTACTTC
v_gene: TRBV4-3; d_gene: TRBD2; abundance: .; j_gene: TRBJ2-1; CDR3aa: CASSLGTSGSYNEQFF; CDR3nt: TGCGCCAGCAGCCTCGGGACTAGCGGATCCTACAATGAGCAGTTCTTC
v_gene: TRBV6-5; d_gene: .; abundance: once; j_gene: TRBJ1-4; CDR3aa: CATSGNEKLFF; CDR3nt: TGTGCCACCTCAGGGAATGAAAAACTGTTTTTT
v_gene: TRBV14; d_gene: .; abundance: .; j_gene: TRBJ2-2; CDR3aa: CASSQRTNGELFF; CDR3nt: TGTGCCAGCAGCCAACGGACAAACGGGGAGCTGTTTTTT
v_gene: TRBV6-2/TRBV6-3; d_gene: TRBD2; abundance: .; j_gene: TRBJ2-2; CDR3aa: CASSTSGGDTGELFF; CDR3nt: TGTGCCAGCAGTACTAGCGGGGGTGACACCGGGGAGCTGTTTTTT
v_gene: TRBV7-8; d_gene: .; abundance: once; j_gene: TRBJ1-1; CDR3aa: CASSLGGVGEAFF; CDR3nt: TGTGCCAGCAGCTTAGGCGGGGTCGGTGAAGCTTTCTTT
v_gene: TRBV7-9; d_gene: TRBD1; abundance: .; j_gene: TRBJ1-1; CDR3aa: CASKLSGTGDTEAFF; CDR3nt: TGTGCCAGCAAGCTTAGCGGGACAGGGGACACTGAAGCTTTCTTT
v_gene: TRBV19; d_gene: .; abundance: .; j_gene: TRBJ2-2; CDR3aa: CASRGSARANTGELFF; CDR3nt: TGTGCCAGTAGGGGATCTGCCAGGGCGAACACCGGGGAGCTGTTTTTT
v_gene: TRBV18; d_gene: TRBD1; abundance: .; j_gene: TRBJ1-3; CDR3aa: CASSPDRGNTIYF; CDR3nt: TGTGCCAGCTCACCGGACAGGGGAAACACCATATATTTT
v_gene: TRBV7-2; d_gene: TRBD2; abundance: once; j_gene: TRBJ2-5; CDR3aa: CASSLVPSGGAGETQYF; CDR3nt: TGTGCCAGCAGCTTAGTGCCTAGCGGGGGGGCGGGTGAGACCCAGTACTTC
v_gene: TRBV2; d_gene: .; abundance: .; j_gene: TRBJ1-2; CDR3aa: CASSDSNYGYTF; CDR3nt: TGTGCCAGCAGTGATTCAAACTATGGCTACACCTTC
v_gene: TRBV19; d_gene: .; abundance: .; j_gene: TRBJ1-6; CDR3aa: CASSGGAWNSPLHF; CDR3nt: TGTGCCAGTAGTGGGGGCGCTTGGAATTCACCCCTCCACTTT
v_gene: TRBV4-2; d_gene: TRBD2; abundance: .; j_gene: TRBJ2-5; CDR3aa: CASSRSPSGGDEETQYF; CDR3nt: TGTGCCAGCAGCCGGAGCCCTAGCGGGGGGGACGAAGAGACCCAGTACTTC
v_gene: TRBV18; d_gene: .; abundance: .; j_gene: TRBJ1-1; CDR3aa: CASSPLYVRRRRNTEAFF; CDR3nt: TGTGCCAGCTCACCACTTTACGTAAGGAGGAGAAGGAACACTGAAGCTTTCTTT
v_gene: TRBV2; d_gene: .; abundance: .; j_gene: TRBJ2-5; CDR3aa: CASSDQGETQYF; CDR3nt: TGTGCCAGCAGTGACCAGGGGGAGACCCAGTACTTC
v_gene: TRBV27; d_gene: .; abundance: .; j_gene: TRBJ2-1; CDR3aa: CASSLTSGYNEQFF; CDR3nt: TGTGCCAGCAGTTTAACCTCGGGCTACAATGAGCAGTTCTTC
v_gene: TRBV5-1; d_gene: .; abundance: .; j_gene: TRBJ1-3; CDR3aa: CASRNRDTGNTIYF; CDR3nt: TGCGCCAGCCGAAACAGGGATACGGGAAACACCATATATTTT
v_gene: TRBV11-2; d_gene: .; abundance: .; j_gene: TRBJ2-7; CDR3aa: CASSFNRGGYEQYF; CDR3nt: TGTGCCAGCAGTTTCAACAGGGGGGGGTACGAGCAGTACTTC
v_gene: TRBV4-1; d_gene: TRBD1; abundance: .; j_gene: TRBJ1-2; CDR3aa: CASSQSPGQGHYGYTF; CDR3nt: TGCGCCAGCAGCCAAAGCCCGGGACAGGGGCACTATGGCTACACCTTC
v_gene: TRBV3-1/TRBV3-2; d_gene: .; abundance: .; j_gene: TRBJ1-4; CDR3aa: CASSQDSSGAGEKLFF; CDR3nt: TGTGCCAGCAGCCAGGACTCATCAGGGGCTGGTGAAAAACTGTTTTTT
v_gene: TRBV7-2; d_gene: .; abundance: once; j_gene: TRBJ2-3; CDR3aa: CASSLGRGHRTDTQYF; CDR3nt: TGTGCCAGCAGCTTAGGGAGGGGGCATAGAACAGATACGCAGTATTTT
v_gene: TRBV7-6; d_gene: TRBD1; abundance: .; j_gene: TRBJ1-2; CDR3aa: CASSPDRGGYGYTF; CDR3nt: TGTGCCAGCAGCCCCGACAGGGGAGGCTATGGCTACACCTTC
v_gene: TRBV27; d_gene: TRBD1; abundance: .; j_gene: TRBJ1-2; CDR3aa: CASSLAGGYGYTF; CDR3nt: TGTGCCAGCAGTTTGGCAGGGGGCTATGGCTACACCTTC
v_gene: TRBV6-4; d_gene: .; abundance: .; j_gene: TRBJ2-1; CDR3aa: CASSETHNNEQFF; CDR3nt: TGTGCCAGCAGTGAGACTCATAACAATGAGCAGTTCTTC
v_gene: TRBV7-2; d_gene: .; abundance: .; j_gene: TRBJ1-6; CDR3aa: CASSLGVNLLTSPLHF; CDR3nt: TGTGCCAGCAGCTTAGGAGTTAACCTCCTCACTTCACCCCTCCACTTT
v_gene: TRBV2; d_gene: TRBD2; abundance: .; j_gene: TRBJ2-3; CDR3aa: CASSGPRAGGTDTQYF; CDR3nt: TGTGCCAGCAGTGGACCCCGGGCGGGGGGAACAGATACGCAGTATTTT
v_gene: TRBV29-1; d_gene: TRBD1; abundance: .; j_gene: TRBJ2-7; CDR3aa: CSVAGQGTYEQYF; CDR3nt: TGCAGCGTTGCGGGACAGGGGACCTACGAGCAGTACTTC
v_gene: TRBV5-4; d_gene: TRBD1; abundance: few; j_gene: TRBJ2-7; CDR3aa: CASAPGTGDYYEQYF; CDR3nt: TGTGCCAGCGCCCCCGGGACAGGGGACTACTACGAGCAGTACTTC
v_gene: TRBV19; d_gene: .; abundance: .; j_gene: TRBJ2-7; CDR3aa: CASGRVSEQYF; CDR3nt: TGTGCCAGTGGTCGAGTTTCCGAGCAGTACTTC
v_gene: TRBV28; d_gene: .; abundance: .; j_gene: TRBJ1-4; CDR3aa: CASTSSWEKLFF; CDR3nt: TGTGCCAGCACTTCCTCATGGGAGAAACTGTTTTTT
v_gene: TRBV20-1; d_gene: .; abundance: .; j_gene: TRBJ1-2; CDR3aa: CSASWAQGSDGYTF; CDR3nt: TGCAGTGCTAGTTGGGCACAGGGAAGCGATGGCTACACCTTC
v_gene: TRBV7-6; d_gene: .; abundance: .; j_gene: TRBJ2-7; CDR3aa: CASSRGGPTTSYEQYF; CDR3nt: TGTGCCAGCAGTCGCGGGGGCCCCACAACCTCCTACGAGCAGTACTTC
v_gene: TRBV27; d_gene: TRBD2; abundance: .; j_gene: TRBJ2-5; CDR3aa: CASSFLVAGGPVGETQYF; CDR3nt: TGTGCCAGCAGTTTTCTGGTAGCGGGGGGGCCGGTCGGGGAGACCCAGTACTTC
v_gene: TRBV6-5; d_gene: .; abundance: .; j_gene: TRBJ1-3; CDR3aa: CASSYSKAHTIYF; CDR3nt: TGTGCCAGCAGTTACTCGAAAGCACACACCATATATTTT
v_gene: TRBV10-1; d_gene: TRBD1; abundance: .; j_gene: TRBJ1-2; CDR3aa: CASSAGQGQDGYTF; CDR3nt: TGCGCCAGCAGTGCGGGACAGGGACAGGATGGCTACACCTTC
v_gene: TRBV2; d_gene: .; abundance: .; j_gene: TRBJ2-7; CDR3aa: CASSEAGVVEQYF; CDR3nt: TGTGCCAGCAGTGAAGCCGGAGTGGTCGAGCAGTACTTC
v_gene: TRBV19; d_gene: TRBD1; abundance: .; j_gene: TRBJ1-2; CDR3aa: CASSTPDRAGGYTF; CDR3nt: TGTGCCAGTAGTACCCCCGACAGGGCTGGCGGCTACACCTTC
v_gene: TRBV5-6; d_gene: TRBD1; abundance: .; j_gene: TRBJ1-2; CDR3aa: CASSQGDRGIYGYTF; CDR3nt: TGTGCCAGCAGCCAGGGGGACAGGGGAATATATGGCTACACCTTC
v_gene: TRBV18; d_gene: .; abundance: .; j_gene: TRBJ1-5; CDR3aa: CASSPLAWASNQPQHF; CDR3nt: TGTGCCAGCTCACCCCTCGCCTGGGCAAGCAATCAGCCCCAGCATTTT
v_gene: TRBV5-6; d_gene: .; abundance: .; j_gene: TRBJ1-1; CDR3aa: CASSFGNTEAFF; CDR3nt: TGTGCCAGCAGCTTCGGGAACACTGAAGCTTTCTTT